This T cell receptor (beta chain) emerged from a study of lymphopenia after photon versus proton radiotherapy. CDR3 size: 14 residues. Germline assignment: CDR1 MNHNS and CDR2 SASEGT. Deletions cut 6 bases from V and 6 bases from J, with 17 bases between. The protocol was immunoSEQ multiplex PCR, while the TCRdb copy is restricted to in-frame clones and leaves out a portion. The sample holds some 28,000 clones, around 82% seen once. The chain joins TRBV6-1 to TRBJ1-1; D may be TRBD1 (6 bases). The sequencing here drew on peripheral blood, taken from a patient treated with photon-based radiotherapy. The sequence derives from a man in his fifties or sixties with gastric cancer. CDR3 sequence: CASRSIGGAAEAFF. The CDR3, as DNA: TGTGCCAGCAGATCAATCGGGGGGGCCGCTGAAGCTTTCTTT.